One sample yielded the 8 T cell receptor beta chains listed below, sequenced in a study of cytomegalovirus exposure and HLA in healthy donors (dated by TCRdb to 2016 to 2017). Library preparation employed the immunoSEQ multiplex PCR assay. A mixture of 60 forward primers for TCR Vbeta segments and 13 reverse primers for TCR Jbeta segments was used in the multiplex PCR. Held by TCRdb, this immuneACCESS table contains in-frame sequences only and omits some clones. Under half of the omission traces to an unresolved V gene where checked; the cause of the rest is unknown. Present in this sample are roughly 130,000 clones, about 80% of which were seen just once. The biggest ten clones account for approximately 1.7% of the sample. The specimen was PBMCs. These receptor sequences come from a woman in her 50s in good health and CMV-seronegative.

This rearrangement joins TRBV5-4 to TRBJ2-7, with a possible D match to TRBD2 (6 bases). In germline, CDR1 is SGHNT, CDR2 YYREEE (reference sequence). Trimming removed 4 bases from V and 9 bases from J, with 20 bases in between. The CDR3 totals 14 residues. CDR3 nucleotide sequence: TGTGCCAGCAGCCTCCGGGACTCCTTCATGCGGCAGTACTTC. Translated: CASSLRDSFMRQYF.

The gene calls are TRBV19 and TRBJ2-2, with D tentatively TRBD2 (6 bases). V was cut by 2 bases and J by 6 bases, with 16 bases left in between. CDR1 and CDR2 (germline): LNHDA, SQIVND (reference sequence). The CDR3 runs 16 residues. CDR3 loop: CASSIMGGKVAGELFF. The DNA for the CDR3 is TGTGCCAGTAGTATAATGGGAGGCAAAGTTGCCGGGGAGCTGTTTTTT.

This clone was found a few times. This chain connects TRBV29-1 to TRBJ2-2, with D perhaps TRBD1 (6 bases). This CDR3 has 12 amino acids. From germline, CDR1 is SQVTM and CDR2 ANQGSEA. V was cut by 7 bases and J by 1 base, with 7 bases left in between. CDR3 residues: CSADRNTGELFF. Here the CDR3 DNA reads TGCAGCGCGGACAGGAACACCGGGGAGCTGTTTTTT.

The V gene is TRBV7-2, the J gene TRBJ2-7, with D hard to call. Germline loops: CDR1 SGHTA, CDR2 FQGNSA. The V end was cut by 4 bases, the J end by 5 bases, with 12 bases between. The CDR3 has 13 residues. CDR3 region: CASSSLAGDEQYV. CDR3 DNA: TGTGCCAGCAGCTCCCTGGCTGGAGACGAGCAGTACGTC.

The chain joins TRBV5-6 to TRBJ1-3, with D maybe TRBD1 (6 bases). V dropped 1 base and J dropped 7 bases, with 21 bases sitting between them. The CDR3 has 17 residues. In germline, CDR1 is SGHDT, CDR2 YYEEEE. CDR3 coding DNA: TGTGCCAGCAGCTTGCGTACAGGGTCTAGCTTTGCGAACACCATATATTTT. Its translation: CASSLRTGSSFANTIYF.

The rearrangement joins TRBV28 to TRBJ1-2; unclear D gene. V lost 4 bases to trimming and J lost 4 bases, with 16 bases between them. The CDR3 runs to 15 residues. CDR1 and CDR2 from the germline V gene are MDHEN and SYDVKM. CDR3 protein: CASSSGEVRVYGYTF. The CDR3 coding sequence is TGTGCCAGCAGTTCCGGAGAGGTGCGTGTCTATGGCTACACCTTC.

V gene TRBV7-2 combines with J gene TRBJ1-5, with D maybe TRBD1 (6 bases). V lost 5 bases, J lost 4 bases, and 9 bases lay in between. The CDR3 contains 13 residues. Per germline, CDR1 SGHTA and CDR2 FQGNSA. CDR3 protein: CASSQDRNQPQHF. For the CDR3, the DNA is TGTGCCAGCAGCCAGGACAGAAATCAGCCCCAGCATTTT.

This clone was counted only a few times. The J gene is TRBJ2-6, the V gene TRBV4-2, with TRBD1 matching over 7 bases. J was trimmed by 0 bases and V by 3 bases; bases with no gene match: 14. CDR3 length equals 20 residues. The germline gives CDR1 LGHNA, CDR2 YNFKEQ. The CDR3 reads CASSQERQGVSLSGANVLTF. The CDR3 DNA follows: TGTGCCAGCAGCCAGGAAAGACAGGGTGTCTCTCTCTCTGGGGCCAACGTCCTGACTTTC.